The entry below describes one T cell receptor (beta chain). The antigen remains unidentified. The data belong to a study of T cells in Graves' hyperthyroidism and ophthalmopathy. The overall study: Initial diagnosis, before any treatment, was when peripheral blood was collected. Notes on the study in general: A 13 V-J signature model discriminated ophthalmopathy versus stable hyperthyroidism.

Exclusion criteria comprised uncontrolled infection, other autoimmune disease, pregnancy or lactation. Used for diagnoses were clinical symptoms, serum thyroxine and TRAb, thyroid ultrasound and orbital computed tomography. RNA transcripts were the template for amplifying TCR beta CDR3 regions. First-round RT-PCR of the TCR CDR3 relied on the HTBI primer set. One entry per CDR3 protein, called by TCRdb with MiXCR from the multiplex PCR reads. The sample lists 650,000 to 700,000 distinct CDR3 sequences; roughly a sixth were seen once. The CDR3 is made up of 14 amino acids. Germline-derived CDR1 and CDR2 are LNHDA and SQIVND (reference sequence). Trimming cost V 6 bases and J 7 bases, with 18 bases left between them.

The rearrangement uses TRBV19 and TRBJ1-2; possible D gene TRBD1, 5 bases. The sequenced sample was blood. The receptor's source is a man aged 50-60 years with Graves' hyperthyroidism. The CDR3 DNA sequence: TGTGCCAGTAGATCCGGGGACGGGGCTAGTGGCTACACCTTC. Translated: CASRSGDGASGYTF.